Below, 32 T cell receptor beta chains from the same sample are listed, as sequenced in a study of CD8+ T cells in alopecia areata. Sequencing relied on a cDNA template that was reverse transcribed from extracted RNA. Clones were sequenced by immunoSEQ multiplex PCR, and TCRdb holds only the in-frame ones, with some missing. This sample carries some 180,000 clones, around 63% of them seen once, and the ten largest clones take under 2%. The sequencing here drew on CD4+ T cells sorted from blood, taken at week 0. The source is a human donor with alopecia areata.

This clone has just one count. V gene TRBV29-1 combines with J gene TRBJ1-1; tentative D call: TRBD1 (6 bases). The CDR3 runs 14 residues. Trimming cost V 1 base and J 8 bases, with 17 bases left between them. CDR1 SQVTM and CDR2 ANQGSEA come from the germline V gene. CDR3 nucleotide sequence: TGCAGCGTTGAAGGTCCCCTTGGGGGGGCAGAAGCTTTCTTT. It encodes CSVEGPLGGAEAFF.

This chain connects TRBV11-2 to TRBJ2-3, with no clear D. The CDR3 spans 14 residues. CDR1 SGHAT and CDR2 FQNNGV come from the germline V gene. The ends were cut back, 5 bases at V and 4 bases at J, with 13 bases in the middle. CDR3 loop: CASSRLAVSDTQYF. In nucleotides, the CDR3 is TGTGCCAGCAGCCGACTGGCGGTTTCAGATACGCAGTATTTT. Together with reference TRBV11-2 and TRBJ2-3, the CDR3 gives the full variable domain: EAGVAQSPRYKIIEKRQSVAFWCNPISGHATLYWYQQILGQGPKLLIQFQNNGVVDDSQLPKDRFSAERLKGVDSTLKIQPAKLEDSAVYLCASSRLAVSDTQYFGPGTRLTVL.

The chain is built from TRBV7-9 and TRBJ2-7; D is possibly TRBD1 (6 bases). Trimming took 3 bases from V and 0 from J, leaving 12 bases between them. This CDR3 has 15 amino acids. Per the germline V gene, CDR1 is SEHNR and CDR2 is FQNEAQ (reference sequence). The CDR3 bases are TGTGCCAGCAGCTTGGGGGCCCGGAGCTCCTACGAGCAGTACTTC. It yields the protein CASSLGARSSYEQYF.

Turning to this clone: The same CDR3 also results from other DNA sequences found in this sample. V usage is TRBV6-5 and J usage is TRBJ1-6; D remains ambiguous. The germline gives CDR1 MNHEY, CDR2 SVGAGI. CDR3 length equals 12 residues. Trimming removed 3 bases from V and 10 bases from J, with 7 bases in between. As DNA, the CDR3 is TGTGCCAGCAGTTATTTAGACTCACCCCTCCACTTT. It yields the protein CASSYLDSPLHF.

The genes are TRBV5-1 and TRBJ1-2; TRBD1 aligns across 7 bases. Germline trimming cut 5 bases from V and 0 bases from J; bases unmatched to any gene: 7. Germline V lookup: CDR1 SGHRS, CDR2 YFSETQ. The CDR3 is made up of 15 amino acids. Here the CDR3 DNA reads TGCGCCAGCAGTCAATCGACAGGGACTAACTATGGCTACACCTTC. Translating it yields CASSQSTGTNYGYTF. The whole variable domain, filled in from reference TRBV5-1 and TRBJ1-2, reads KAGVTQTPRYLIKTRGQQVTLSCSPISGHRSVSWYQQTPGQGLQFLFEYFSETQRNKGNFPGRFSGRQFSNSRSEMNVSTLELGDSALYLCASSQSTGTNYGYTFGSGTRLTVV.

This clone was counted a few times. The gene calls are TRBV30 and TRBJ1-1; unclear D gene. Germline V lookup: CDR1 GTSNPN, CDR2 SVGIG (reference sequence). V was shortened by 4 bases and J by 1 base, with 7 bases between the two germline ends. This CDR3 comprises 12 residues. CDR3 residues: CAWTQENTEAFF. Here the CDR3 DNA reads TGTGCCTGGACCCAGGAGAACACTGAAGCTTTCTTT. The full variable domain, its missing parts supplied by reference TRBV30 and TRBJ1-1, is SQTIHQWPATLVQPVGSPLSLECTVEGTSNPNLYWYRQAAGRGLQLLFYSVGIGQISSEVPQNLSASRPQDRQFILSSKKLLLSDSGFYLCAWTQENTEAFFGQGTRLTVV.

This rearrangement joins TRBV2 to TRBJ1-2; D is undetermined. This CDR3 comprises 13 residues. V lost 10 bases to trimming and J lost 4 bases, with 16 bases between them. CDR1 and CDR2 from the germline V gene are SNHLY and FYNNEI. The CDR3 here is CATIQNIGYGYTF. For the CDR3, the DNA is TGTGCCACCATACAGAATATAGGCTATGGCTACACCTTC.

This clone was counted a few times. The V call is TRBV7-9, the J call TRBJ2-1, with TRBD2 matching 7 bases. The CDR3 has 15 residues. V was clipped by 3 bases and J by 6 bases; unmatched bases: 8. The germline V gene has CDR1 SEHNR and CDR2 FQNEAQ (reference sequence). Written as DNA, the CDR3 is TGTGCCAGCAGCTTCCGACTAGCTGTACGCAATGAGCAGTTCTTC. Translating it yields CASSFRLAVRNEQFF.

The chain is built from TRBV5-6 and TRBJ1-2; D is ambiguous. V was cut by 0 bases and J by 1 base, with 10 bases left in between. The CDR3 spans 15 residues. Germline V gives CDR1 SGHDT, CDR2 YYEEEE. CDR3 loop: CASSLDTRRNYGYTF. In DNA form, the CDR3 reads TGTGCCAGCAGCTTGGACACCAGACGTAACTATGGCTACACCTTC.

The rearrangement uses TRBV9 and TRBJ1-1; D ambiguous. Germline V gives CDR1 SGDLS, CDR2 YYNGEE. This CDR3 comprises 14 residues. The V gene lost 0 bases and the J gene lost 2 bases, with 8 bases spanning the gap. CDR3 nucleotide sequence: TGTGCCAGCAGCGTAGACGTCAGAAACACTGAAGCTTTCTTT. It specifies CASSVDVRNTEAFF.

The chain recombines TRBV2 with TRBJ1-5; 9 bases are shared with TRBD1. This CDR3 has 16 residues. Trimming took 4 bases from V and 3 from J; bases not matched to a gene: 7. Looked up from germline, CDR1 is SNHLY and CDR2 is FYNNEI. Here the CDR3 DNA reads TGTGCCAGCAGTGCGGGAGGACAGGGGATCAATCAGCCCCAGCATTTT. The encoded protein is CASSAGGQGINQPQHF.

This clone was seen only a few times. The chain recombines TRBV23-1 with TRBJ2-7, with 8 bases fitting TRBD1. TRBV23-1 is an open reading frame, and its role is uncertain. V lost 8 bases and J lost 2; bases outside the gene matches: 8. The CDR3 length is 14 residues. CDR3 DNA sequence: TGCGCCAGCGGTAGGGACAGGTCGCCCTACGAGCAGTACTTC. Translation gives CASGRDRSPYEQYF.

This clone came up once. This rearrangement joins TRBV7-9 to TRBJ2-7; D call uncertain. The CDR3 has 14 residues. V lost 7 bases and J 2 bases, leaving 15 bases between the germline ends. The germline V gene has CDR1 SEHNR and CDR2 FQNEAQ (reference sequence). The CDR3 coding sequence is TGTGCCAGCACCGCCGTAGGGCCTGCCTACGAGCAGTACTTC. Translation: CASTAVGPAYEQYF.

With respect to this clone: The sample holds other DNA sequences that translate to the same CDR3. The DNA for the CDR3 is TGCAGCGTTGAATCGCAGGGGGGCTACGAGCAGTACTTC. It yields the protein CSVESQGGYEQYF. The V and J genes are TRBV29-1 and TRBJ2-7, with D perhaps matching TRBD1 (7 bases). Germline V gives CDR1 SQVTM, CDR2 ANQGSEA. Trimming shortened V by 2 bases and J by 3 bases, and 11 bases separated the two germline ends. CDR3 length equals 13 residues.

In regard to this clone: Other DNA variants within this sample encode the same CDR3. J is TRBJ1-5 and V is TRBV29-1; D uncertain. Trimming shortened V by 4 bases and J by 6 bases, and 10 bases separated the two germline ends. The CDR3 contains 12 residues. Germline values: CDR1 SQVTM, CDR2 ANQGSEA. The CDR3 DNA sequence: TGCAGCGTTGGGGGTGGTAGTCAGCCCCAGCATTTT. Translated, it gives CSVGGGSQPQHF.

The CDR3 here is CASSHHRRDEQFF. In DNA form, the CDR3 reads TGCGCCAGCAGCCACCACAGGAGGGATGAGCAGTTCTTC. This chain connects TRBV4-3 to TRBJ2-1, with D maybe TRBD2 (6 bases). Germline loops: CDR1 LGHNA, CDR2 YSLEER. V dropped 3 bases and J dropped 8 bases, with 11 bases sitting between them. The CDR3 is 13 residues long.

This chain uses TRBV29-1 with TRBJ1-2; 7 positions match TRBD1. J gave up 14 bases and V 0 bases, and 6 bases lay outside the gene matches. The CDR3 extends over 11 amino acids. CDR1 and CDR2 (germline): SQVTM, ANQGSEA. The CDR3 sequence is CSVEDPRQGTF. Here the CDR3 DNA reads TGCAGCGTTGAAGATCCGAGACAGGGTACCTTC.

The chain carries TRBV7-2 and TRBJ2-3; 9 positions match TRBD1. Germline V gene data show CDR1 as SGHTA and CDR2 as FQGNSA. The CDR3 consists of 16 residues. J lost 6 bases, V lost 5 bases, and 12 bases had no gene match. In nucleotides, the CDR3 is TGTGCCAGCAGCCACCGACAGGGGGAAGTTGTCGATACGCAGTATTTT. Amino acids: CASSHRQGEVVDTQYF.

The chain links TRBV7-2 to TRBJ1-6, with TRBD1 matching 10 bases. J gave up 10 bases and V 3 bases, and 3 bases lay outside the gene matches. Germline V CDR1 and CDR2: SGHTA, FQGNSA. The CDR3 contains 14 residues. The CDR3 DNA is TGTGCCAGCAGCTTCCGGGACAGGGGATCACCCCTCCACTTT. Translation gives CASSFRDRGSPLHF.

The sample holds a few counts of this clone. The CDR3 region is CAWRTGLVDTQYF. As DNA, the CDR3 is TGTGCCTGGAGGACGGGACTAGTGGATACGCAGTATTTT. The chain joins TRBV30 to TRBJ2-3; 8 bases agree with TRBD2. Trimming cost V 3 bases and J 6 bases; bases outside gene matches: 5. CDR3 size: 13 residues. Germline-derived CDR1 and CDR2 are GTSNPN and SVGIG (reference sequence).

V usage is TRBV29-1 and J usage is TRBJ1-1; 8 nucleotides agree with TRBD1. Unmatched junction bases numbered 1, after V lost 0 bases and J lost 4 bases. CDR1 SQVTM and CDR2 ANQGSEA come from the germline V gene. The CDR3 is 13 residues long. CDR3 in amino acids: CSVEEQGVTEAFF. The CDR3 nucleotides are TGCAGCGTTGAAGAACAGGGGGTCACTGAAGCTTTCTTT.

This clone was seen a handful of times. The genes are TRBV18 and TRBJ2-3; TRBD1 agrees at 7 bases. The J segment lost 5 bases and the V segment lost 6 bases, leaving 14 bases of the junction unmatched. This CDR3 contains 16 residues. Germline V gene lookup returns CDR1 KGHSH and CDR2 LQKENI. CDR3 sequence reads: CASSPVSTGVGDTQYF. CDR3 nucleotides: TGTGCCAGCTCCCCTGTGAGTACAGGGGTGGGAGATACGCAGTATTTT.

For the CDR3, the DNA is TGCAGCGTCCAACAGGCAGGTGGCTACACCTTC. Its translation: CSVQQAGGYTF. V gene TRBV29-1 combines with J gene TRBJ1-2; weak D call: TRBD1 (5 bases). The V gene lost 6 bases and the J gene lost 7 bases, with 12 bases spanning the gap. CDR1 is SQVTM, CDR2 ANQGSEA, per germline. CDR3 length: 11 amino acids. Full variable domain (rest looked up from reference TRBV29-1 and TRBJ1-2): SAVISQKPSRDICQRGTSLTIQCQVDSQVTMMFWYRQQPGQSLTLIATANQGSEATYESGFVIDKFPISRPNLTFSTLTVSNMSPEDSSIYLCSVQQAGGYTFGSGTRLTVV.

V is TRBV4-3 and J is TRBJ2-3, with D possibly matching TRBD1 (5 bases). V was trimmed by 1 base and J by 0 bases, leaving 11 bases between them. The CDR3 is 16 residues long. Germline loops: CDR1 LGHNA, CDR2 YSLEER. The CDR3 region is CASSQVDSPSTDTQYF. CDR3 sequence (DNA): TGCGCCAGCAGCCAAGTCGACAGCCCTAGCACAGATACGCAGTATTTT.

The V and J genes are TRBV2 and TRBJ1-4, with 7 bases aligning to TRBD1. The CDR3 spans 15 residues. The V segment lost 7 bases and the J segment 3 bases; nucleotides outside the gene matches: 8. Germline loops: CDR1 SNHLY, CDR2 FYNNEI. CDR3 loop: CASTGEGTANEKLFF. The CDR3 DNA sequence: TGTGCCAGCACCGGAGAGGGGACAGCTAATGAAAAACTGTTTTTT. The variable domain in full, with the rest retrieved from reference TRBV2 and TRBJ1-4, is EPEVTQTPSHQVTQMGQEVILRCVPISNHLYFYWYRQILGQKVEFLVSFYNNEISEKSEIFDDQFSVERPDGSNFTLKIRSTKLEDSAMYFCASTGEGTANEKLFFGSGTQLSVL.

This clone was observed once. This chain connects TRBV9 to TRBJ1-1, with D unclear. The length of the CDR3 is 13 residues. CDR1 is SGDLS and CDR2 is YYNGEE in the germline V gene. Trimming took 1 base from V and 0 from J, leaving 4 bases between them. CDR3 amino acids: CASSVSMNTEAFF. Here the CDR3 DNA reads TGTGCCAGCAGCGTATCCATGAACACTGAAGCTTTCTTT. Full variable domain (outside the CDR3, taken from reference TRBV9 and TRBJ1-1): DSGVTQTPKHLITATGQRVTLRCSPRSGDLSVYWYQQSLDQGLQFLIQYYNGEERAKGNILERFSAQQFPDLHSELNLSSLELGDSALYFCASSVSMNTEAFFGQGTRLTVV.

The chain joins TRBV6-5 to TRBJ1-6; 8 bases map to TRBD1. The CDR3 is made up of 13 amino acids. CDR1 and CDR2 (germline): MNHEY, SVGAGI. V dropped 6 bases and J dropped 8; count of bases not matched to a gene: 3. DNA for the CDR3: TGTGCCAGCAGGACAGGGGAAGATTCACCCCTCCACTTT. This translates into CASRTGEDSPLHF.

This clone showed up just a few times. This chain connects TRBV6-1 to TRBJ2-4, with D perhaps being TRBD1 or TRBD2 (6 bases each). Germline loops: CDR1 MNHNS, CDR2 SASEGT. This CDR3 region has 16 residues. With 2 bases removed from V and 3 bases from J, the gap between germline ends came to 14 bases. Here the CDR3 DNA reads TGTGCCAGCAGTGAACTGGGGGGCCTTGACAAAAACATTCAGTACTTC. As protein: CASSELGGLDKNIQYF.

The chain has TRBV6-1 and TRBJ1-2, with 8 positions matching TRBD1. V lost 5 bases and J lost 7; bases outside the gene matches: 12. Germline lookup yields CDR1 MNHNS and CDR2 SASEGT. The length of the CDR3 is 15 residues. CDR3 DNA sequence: TGTGCCAGCAGTAGACAGACAGGGGAGGTTGGTGGCTACACCTTC. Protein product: CASSRQTGEVGGYTF.

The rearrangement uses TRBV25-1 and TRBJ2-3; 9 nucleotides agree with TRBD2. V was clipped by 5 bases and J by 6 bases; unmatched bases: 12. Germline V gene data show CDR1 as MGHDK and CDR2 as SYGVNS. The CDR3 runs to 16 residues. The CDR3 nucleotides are TGTGCCAGCAGTCAACTGGGTGCGGGGGGGACCGATACGCAGTATTTT. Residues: CASSQLGAGGTDTQYF.

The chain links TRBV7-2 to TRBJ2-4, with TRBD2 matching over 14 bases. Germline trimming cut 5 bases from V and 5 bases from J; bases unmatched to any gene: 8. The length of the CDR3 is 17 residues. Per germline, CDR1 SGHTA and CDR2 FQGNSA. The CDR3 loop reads CASSPGTSGGSENIQYF. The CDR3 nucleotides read TGTGCCAGCAGCCCCGGGACTAGCGGGGGTTCGGAAAACATTCAGTACTTC.

The CDR3, as DNA: TGTGCCAGCTCAACAAGGACAAATTCACCCCTCCACTTT. As protein: CASSTRTNSPLHF. The rearrangement uses TRBV18 and TRBJ1-6, with TRBD1 as a possible D gene (5 bases). Germline lookup yields CDR1 KGHSH and CDR2 LQKENI. The CDR3 length is 13 residues. V was trimmed by 5 bases and J by 7 bases, leaving 9 bases between them.